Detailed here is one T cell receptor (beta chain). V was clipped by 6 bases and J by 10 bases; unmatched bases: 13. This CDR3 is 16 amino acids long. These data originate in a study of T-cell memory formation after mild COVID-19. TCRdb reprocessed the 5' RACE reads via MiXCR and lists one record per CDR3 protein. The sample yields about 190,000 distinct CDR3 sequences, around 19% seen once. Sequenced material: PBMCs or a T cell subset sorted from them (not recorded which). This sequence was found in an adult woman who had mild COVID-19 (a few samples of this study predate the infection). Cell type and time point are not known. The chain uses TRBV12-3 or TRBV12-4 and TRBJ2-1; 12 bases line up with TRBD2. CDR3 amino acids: CASSLLLAGGRHEQFF. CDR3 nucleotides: TGTGCCAGCAGCCTCCTTCTAGCGGGGGGGCGACACGAGCAGTTCTTC.